What follows describes a single T cell receptor (beta chain). In the original analysis: Reference gene primer amplification yielded estimated nucleated cell counts. Only in-frame clones appear in the TCRdb table, and some are missing; sequencing was by immunoSEQ multiplex PCR. That table furnishes V, J and clone size, whereas the DNA furnished D and trimming. In the table there are 200,000 to 300,000 clones, 88% of which are singletons. The sample originates from a study of blood T cell repertoires in COVID-19. Germline V CDR1 and CDR2: SGHTS, YDEGEE. The CDR3 runs 15 residues. V lost 5 bases to trimming and J lost 1 base; unmatched junction nucleotides: 6.

This chain links TRBV5-8 with TRBJ2-3; 8 bases line up with TRBD1. Material for sequencing was peripheral blood. This TCR was sampled from a woman aged 25-40 years with acute or convalescent COVID-19. CDR3 bases: TGTGCCAGCAGTTTGACAGGGGCGGGCACAGATACGCAGTATTTT. It is translated as CASSLTGAGTDTQYF.